Given below is one T cell receptor beta chain in context. The antigen is unknown. Germline trimming cut 5 bases from V and 5 bases from J; bases unmatched to any gene: 9. Germline V gives CDR1 SGHVS, CDR2 FQNEAQ. This CDR3 is 14 amino acids long. This sample was included in a study of cytomegalovirus exposure and HLA in healthy donors. Broader study findings: Later analysis showed TCR association rates varying by HLA locus, highest for DRB1 and lowest for HLA-C. Analysis performed later showed TCR beta chains linked to HLA being more clonally expanded than equally common others. CMV antigen specificity of a few CMV-associated chains was confirmed in vitro.

PCR used 60 Vbeta primers and 13 Jbeta primers. Libraries were prepared by immunoSEQ multiplex PCR; TCRdb keeps only in-frame clonotypes and omits some of them. The sample includes 52,000 or so clones, roughly 73% of them seen just once. The chain joins TRBV7-8 to TRBJ2-7; 7 bases agree with TRBD1. Sequenced input: PBMCs. The receptor was derived from a middle-aged woman in good health and CMV-seropositive. The CDR3 DNA follows: TGTGCCAGCAGCCCCGGGACAGCTTTCCACGAGCAGTACTTC. Translation gives CASSPGTAFHEQYF.